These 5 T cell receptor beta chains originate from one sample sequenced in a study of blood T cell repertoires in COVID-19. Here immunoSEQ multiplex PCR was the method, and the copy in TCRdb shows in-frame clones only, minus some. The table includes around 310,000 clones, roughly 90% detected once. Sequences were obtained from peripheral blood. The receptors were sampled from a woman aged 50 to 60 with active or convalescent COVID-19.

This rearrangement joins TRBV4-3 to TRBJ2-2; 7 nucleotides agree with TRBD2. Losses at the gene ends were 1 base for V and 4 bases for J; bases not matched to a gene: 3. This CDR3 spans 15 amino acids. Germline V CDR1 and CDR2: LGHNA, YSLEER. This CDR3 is CASSQGQRGTGELFF. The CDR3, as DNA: TGCGCCAGCAGCCAAGGACAGCGGGGCACCGGGGAGCTGTTTTTT.

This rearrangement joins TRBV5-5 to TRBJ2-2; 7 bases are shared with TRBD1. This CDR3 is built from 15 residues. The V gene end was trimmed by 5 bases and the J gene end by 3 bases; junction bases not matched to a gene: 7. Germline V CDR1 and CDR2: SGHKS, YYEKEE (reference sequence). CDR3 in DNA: TGTGCCAGCAGGGATTGGGACAGAGACACCGGGGAGCTGTTTTTT. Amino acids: CASRDWDRDTGELFF.

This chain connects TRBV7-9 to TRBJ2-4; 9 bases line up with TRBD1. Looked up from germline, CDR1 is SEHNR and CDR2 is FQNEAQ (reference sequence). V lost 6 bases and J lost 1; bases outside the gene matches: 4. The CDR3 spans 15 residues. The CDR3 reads CASSLGTGAKNIQYF. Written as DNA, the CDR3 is TGTGCCAGCAGTCTCGGGACAGGGGCCAAAAACATTCAGTACTTC.

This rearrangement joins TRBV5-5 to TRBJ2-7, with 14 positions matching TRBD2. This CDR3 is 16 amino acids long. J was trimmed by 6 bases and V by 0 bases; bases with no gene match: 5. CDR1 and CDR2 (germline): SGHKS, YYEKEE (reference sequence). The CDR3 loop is CASSLGLAGGPGEQYF. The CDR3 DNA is TGTGCCAGCAGCTTGGGACTAGCGGGAGGGCCCGGCGAGCAGTACTTC.

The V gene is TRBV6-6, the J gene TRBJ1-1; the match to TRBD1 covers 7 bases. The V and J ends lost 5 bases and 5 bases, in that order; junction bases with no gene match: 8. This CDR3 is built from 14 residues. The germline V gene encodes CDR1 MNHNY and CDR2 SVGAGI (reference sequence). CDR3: CASSTLTGETEAFF. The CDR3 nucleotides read TGTGCCAGCAGTACGTTAACAGGGGAGACTGAAGCTTTCTTT.